This is a list of T cell receptor beta chains from one sample in a study of T cell responses to AZD1222 COVID-19 vaccine. Assay: immunoSEQ multiplex PCR; the TCRdb copy retains only in-frame clones and omits some. The repertoire includes around 160,000 clones, approximately 90% of them detected once, and roughly 3.8% sits in the top ten. The source material was peripheral blood, sampled 28 days after the second AZD1222 dose. Receptor source: an adult who received the AZD1222 COVID-19 vaccine. The CDR3 runs from the conserved cysteine through the conserved F or W. A D gene is named only where the DNA matches it firmly. Rows give clone size only sometimes, using once, few, many, or a class for an expanded clone.

TRBJ2-1	.	TRBD2	TRBV5-6	TGTGCCAGCAGCTTACCGGGACTAACGTTCGATGAGCAGTTCTTC	CASSLPGLTFDEQFF
TRBJ2-5	.	.	TRBV4-2	TGTGCCAGCAGCCAAGGAGGAGGGGAGACCCAGTACTTC	CASSQGGGETQYF
TRBJ2-7	.	.	TRBV11-3	TGTGCCAGCAGCACAGCCGGACCTGACCCTTCGTACGAGCAGTACTTC	CASSTAGPDPSYEQYF
TRBJ2-1	.	TRBD1	TRBV24-1	TGTGCCACCAGTGATAGTAACCAGGGGGCCGGTTCCTACAATGAGCAGTTCTTC	CATSDSNQGAGSYNEQFF
TRBJ2-2	.	.	TRBV11-3	TGTGCCAGTCACCGGGAGTCCGGGGAGCTGTTTTTT	CASHRESGELFF
TRBJ2-3	.	.	TRBV2	TGTGCCAGCAGTGGGGACCTCACAGATACGCAGTATTTT	CASSGDLTDTQYF
TRBJ2-2	.	.	TRBV25-1	TGTGCCAGCAGTGATCCGTCTCCGGCCGGGGAGCTGTTTTTT	CASSDPSPAGELFF
TRBJ2-5	once	TRBD2	TRBV5-1	TGCGCCAGCAGCCTAGCGGGGGGGGCGGAGACCCAGTACTTC	CASSLAGGAETQYF
TRBJ2-5	.	.	TRBV29-1	TGCAGCGTTGAAGGGCTAGGACTAGAGACCCAGTACTTC	CSVEGLGLETQYF
TRBJ1-1	.	.	TRBV5-6	TGTGCCAGCAGCTTAGGCCAGGAAGCTTTCTTT	CASSLGQEAFF
TRBJ2-1	.	.	TRBV18	TGTGCCAGCTCGTCCCTTACTGAGCAGTTCTTC	CASSSLTEQFF
TRBJ2-1	.	.	TRBV5-4	TGTGCCAGCAGTAAGGGACTTGGGAACAATGAGCAGTTCTTC	CASSKGLGNNEQFF
TRBJ2-7	once	.	TRBV19	TGTGCCAGTAGTATAGAAACCCTAGGGGGCTACGAGCAGTACTTC	CASSIETLGGYEQYF
TRBJ2-3	few	.	TRBV6-4	TGTGCCAGCAGTCCGGAAGGGGGGGGCACAGATACGCAGTATTTT	CASSPEGGGTDTQYF
TRBJ2-2	.	.	TRBV6-4	TGTGCCAGCAGCCCGGGGGCGGGAGATGACACCGGGGAGCTGTTTTTT	CASSPGAGDDTGELFF
TRBJ2-1	.	.	TRBV6-4	TGTGCCAGCAGTGCAGAGGGGCAGATGATAAATGGGCAGTTCTTC	CASSAEGQMINGQFF
TRBJ2-3	.	TRBD2	TRBV5-6	TGTGCCAGCAGCCCAGGACTAGCGGACCTCACAGATACGCAGTATTTT	CASSPGLADLTDTQYF
TRBJ1-6	once	TRBD1	TRBV5-1	TGCGCCAGCAGCTGGGGCCGGGACAGGGGAAGATCACCCCTCCACTTT	CASSWGRDRGRSPLHF
TRBJ1-1	once	.	TRBV4-1	TGCGCCAGCAGCCAAGAGGTCGGGTTGATAGCTGAAGCTTTCTTT	CASSQEVGLIAEAFF
TRBJ2-2	.	TRBD2	TRBV2	TGTGCCAGCAGTCCCCCGGGGAGGGAGAACACCGGGGAGCTGTTTTTT	CASSPPGRENTGELFF
TRBJ1-1	.	.	TRBV7-9	TGTGCCAGCAGCACGACCCCGCGGTCCGGGGACACTGAAGCTTTCTTT	CASSTTPRSGDTEAFF
TRBJ2-2	.	TRBD1	TRBV5-1	TGCGCCAGCAGCCGCGACAGGGGGCGTAACACCGGGGAGCTGTTTTTT	CASSRDRGRNTGELFF
TRBJ1-2	.	.	TRBV6-1	TGTGCCAGCAGTGATCAAGGCGATGACTATGGCTACACCTTC	CASSDQGDDYGYTF
TRBJ2-3	.	TRBD2	TRBV6-4	TGTGCCAGCAGGGATATAGCGGGGGGCGACTCAGATACGCAGTATTTT	CASRDIAGGDSDTQYF
TRBJ1-3	.	.	TRBV9	TGTGCCAGCAGCGTCACAACAGGGTACTCTGGAAACACCATATATTTT	CASSVTTGYSGNTIYF
TRBJ2-7	.	.	TRBV15	TGTGCCACCAGCAGGGGCGTGCGCGGCCCGCAGTACTTC	CATSRGVRGPQYF
TRBJ2-2	.	TRBD2	TRBV5-1	TGCGCCAGCAGCTTGGATGAGACTAGCGGGAGTTCCGGGGAGCTGTTTTTT	CASSLDETSGSSGELFF
TRBJ1-2	.	.	TRBV29-1	TGCAGCGTTCGCACAGTTGATTATGGCTACACCTTC	CSVRTVDYGYTF
TRBJ1-1	.	.	TRBV15	TGTGCCACCAGCAGAGCGCCCGACCCCTACCTGAACACTGAAGCTTTCTTT	CATSRAPDPYLNTEAFF
TRBJ1-6	.	.	TRBV19	TGTGCCAGTACCTCCCTTTTAGAACCCCTCCACTTT	CASTSLLEPLHF
TRBJ2-5	.	.	TRBV27	TGTGCCAGCAGCCCTAGGGAATGGGAGACCCAGTACTTC	CASSPREWETQYF
TRBJ2-7	.	.	TRBV18	TGTGCCAGCTCACCTATCAGCTACGAGCAGTACTTC	CASSPISYEQYF
TRBJ1-4	.	.	TRBV19	TGTGCCAGTAGTATAAGGCGGGGGACTAATGAAAAACTGTTTTTT	CASSIRRGTNEKLFF
TRBJ1-2	.	.	TRBV12-3/TRBV12-4	TGTGCCAGCAGTTTTATGCCGGATGGCTACACCTTC	CASSFMPDGYTF
TRBJ1-1	.	.	TRBV6-4	TGTGCCAGCAGTCCATCGTTGAACACTGAAGCTTTCTTT	CASSPSLNTEAFF
TRBJ2-5	.	TRBD2	TRBV6-1	TGTGCCAGCAGTGAGCTGGGAGGGGAGACCCAGTACTTC	CASSELGGETQYF
TRBJ2-7	.	.	TRBV15	TGTGCCACCAGCAGAAACGAAGGAGGGTACGAGCAGTACTTC	CATSRNEGGYEQYF
TRBJ1-2	.	TRBD1	TRBV5-4	TGTGCCAGCAGCTTGGGCGACAGGGGGGGTGGCTACACCTTC	CASSLGDRGGGYTF
TRBJ2-5	.	.	TRBV5-1	TGCGCCAGTAGGGTCCCGGGGGCCCAAGAGACCCAGTACTTC	CASRVPGAQETQYF
TRBJ1-4	.	.	TRBV4-2	TGTGCCAGCAGCCAAGATTCCGGGGATGAAAAACTGTTTTTT	CASSQDSGDEKLFF
TRBJ2-3	.	TRBD2	TRBV7-9	TGTGCCAGCAGCCCGCCCCCCCTAGCGGGGGGTAGCACAGATACGCAGTATTTT	CASSPPPLAGGSTDTQYF
TRBJ2-7	.	.	TRBV4-1	TGCGCCAGCAGCCTCGGTGGGTCCACCTACGAGCAGTACTTC	CASSLGGSTYEQYF
TRBJ1-5	.	TRBD1	TRBV6-5	TGTGCCAGCAGCACAGACAGGGTGTATCAGCCCCAGCATTTT	CASSTDRVYQPQHF
TRBJ1-1	.	.	TRBV29-1	TGCAGCGTTGGTAGGAGGCAGAACACTGAAGCTTTCTTT	CSVGRRQNTEAFF
TRBJ2-1	.	TRBD1	TRBV24-1	TGTGCCACCAGTGACCCACCGGGACAGTCCGTCCGTAGCTCCTACAATGAGCAGTTCTTC	CATSDPPGQSVRSSYNEQFF
TRBJ2-1	.	.	TRBV27	TGTGCCAGCAGTTTTAATCGCGAGCAGTTCTTC	CASSFNREQFF
TRBJ1-2	.	.	TRBV7-9	TGTGCCAGCAGCGCCCGGGACCCGGCTTATGGCTACACCTTC	CASSARDPAYGYTF
TRBJ2-2	.	.	TRBV6-4	TGTGCCAGCAGTGACTCGCTAGCGACCACCGGGGAGCTGTTTTTT	CASSDSLATTGELFF
TRBJ2-7	.	TRBD2	TRBV5-1	TGCGCCAGCACCCTGACGGGAGGAGTCTACGAGCAGTACTTC	CASTLTGGVYEQYF
TRBJ2-7	once	.	TRBV6-5	TGTGCCAGCCGTCGCCTCCCCAGCTACGAGCAGTACTTC	CASRRLPSYEQYF
TRBJ1-4	.	.	TRBV5-1	TGCGCCAGCAGCTTGTCAGGGGCCGCGGATGAAAAACTGTTTTTT	CASSLSGAADEKLFF
TRBJ1-1	.	.	TRBV29-1	TGCAGCGTTGCGGGACGAGCGAACACTGAAGCTTTCTTT	CSVAGRANTEAFF
TRBJ1-1	few	.	TRBV5-6	TGTGCCAGCAGCGATTCGGACAGGAACACTGAAGCTTTCTTT	CASSDSDRNTEAFF
TRBJ2-1	.	TRBD2	TRBV7-8	TGTGCCAGCAGCCCGCCCAGGCCCCTAGCGGGTCGCTACAATGAGCAGTTCTTC	CASSPPRPLAGRYNEQFF
TRBJ1-2	.	.	TRBV7-2	TGTGCCAGCAGCTTAGCCCCGGACAGATCCTATGGCTACACCTTC	CASSLAPDRSYGYTF